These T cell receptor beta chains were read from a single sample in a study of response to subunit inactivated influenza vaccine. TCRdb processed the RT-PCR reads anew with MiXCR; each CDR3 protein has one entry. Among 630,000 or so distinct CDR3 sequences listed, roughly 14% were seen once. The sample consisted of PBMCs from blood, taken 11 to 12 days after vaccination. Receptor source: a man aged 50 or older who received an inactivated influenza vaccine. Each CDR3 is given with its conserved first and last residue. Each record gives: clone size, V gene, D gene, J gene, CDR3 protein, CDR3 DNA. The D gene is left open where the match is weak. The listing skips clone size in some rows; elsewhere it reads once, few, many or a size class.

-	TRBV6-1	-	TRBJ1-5	CASSPGGWGNQPQHF	TGTGCCAGCAGTCCCGGGGGGTGGGGTAATCAGCCCCAGCATTTT
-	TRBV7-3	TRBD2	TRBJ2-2	CASSSGAGTSQTGELFF	TGTGCCAGCAGCTCGGGGGCCGGGACTAGCCAAACCGGGGAGCTGTTTTTT
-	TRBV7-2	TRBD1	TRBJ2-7	CASSLVTGGYEQYF	TGTGCCAGCAGCTTAGTGACAGGGGGCTACGAGCAGTACTTC
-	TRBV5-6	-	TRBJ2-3	CASSLGVTDTQNF	TGTGCCAGCAGCTTAGGGGTCACAGATACGCAGAATTTT
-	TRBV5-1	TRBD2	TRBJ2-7	CASSLDGTSGREQYF	TGCGCCAGCAGCTTGGATGGGACTAGCGGGAGAGAGCAGTACTTC
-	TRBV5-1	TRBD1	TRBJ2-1	CASSGTGVREQFF	TGCGCCAGCAGCGGAACAGGGGTTCGAGAGCAGTTCTTC
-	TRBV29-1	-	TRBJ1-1	CSVDPGKDTEAFF	TGCAGCGTTGATCCCGGGAAGGACACTGAAGCTTTCTTT
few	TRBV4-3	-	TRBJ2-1	CASSQDRIDNEQFF	TGCGCCAGCAGCCAAGACAGGATAGACAATGAGCAGTTCTTC
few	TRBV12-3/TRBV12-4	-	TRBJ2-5	CASSSYSPGSLPETQYF	TGTGCCAGCAGTTCCTACTCCCCGGGCAGCCTCCCAGAGACCCAGTACTTC
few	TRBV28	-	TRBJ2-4	CASSRTPGVVAKNIQYF	TGTGCCAGCAGCCGGACCCCAGGGGTTGTAGCCAAAAACATTCAGTACTTC
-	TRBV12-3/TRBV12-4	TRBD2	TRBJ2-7	CASSPSGGTPYEQYF	TGTGCCAGCAGCCCTAGCGGGGGGACTCCCTACGAGCAGTACTTC
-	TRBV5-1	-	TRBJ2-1	CASSLARQAYNEQFF	TGCGCCAGCAGCTTGGCTCGACAGGCCTACAATGAGCAGTTCTTC
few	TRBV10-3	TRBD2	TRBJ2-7	CAISETTSGSFYEQYF	TGTGCCATCAGTGAGACAACTAGCGGGAGTTTCTACGAGCAGTACTTC
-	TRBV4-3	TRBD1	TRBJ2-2	CASSRRQGEAGELFF	TGCGCCAGCAGCCGCCGACAGGGTGAGGCCGGGGAGCTGTTTTTT
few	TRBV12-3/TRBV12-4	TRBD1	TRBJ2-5	CASRWTGNEETQYF	TGTGCCAGCAGGTGGACAGGGAACGAGGAGACCCAGTACTTC
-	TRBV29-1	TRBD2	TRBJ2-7	CSVSGVGTASGEQYF	TGCAGCGTGAGCGGGGTGGGGACGGCTTCAGGCGAGCAGTACTTC
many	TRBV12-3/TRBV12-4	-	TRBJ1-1	CASSLGPGATEAFF	TGTGCCAGCAGTTTGGGCCCAGGGGCTACTGAAGCTTTCTTT
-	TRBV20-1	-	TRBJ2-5	CSAGPGLSYQETQYF	TGCAGTGCTGGACCAGGACTCTCGTACCAAGAGACCCAGTACTTC